This T cell receptor (beta chain) was retrieved from a study of shared clonotypes between healthy human individuals. Germline loops: CDR1 SGHRS, CDR2 YFSETQ. The CDR3 loop spans 15 amino acids. Trimming cost V 0 bases and J 2 bases; bases outside gene matches: 4. Investigators spread the genomic DNA of each subset evenly over several immunoSEQ plates. Sequenced by immunoSEQ multiplex PCR; TCRdb stores in-frame clones only, minus some. Here the sample spans about 460,000 clones, roughly four fifths being singletons. Of note for this clone: Its antigen is currently unknown.

Study-wide results and limits: How much donors shared clonotypes was expected to be affected by sequencing depth.

The sequenced sample consisted of PBMCs. The rearrangement uses TRBV5-1 and TRBJ2-7, with 8 bases fitting TRBD1. The sequence was collected from a woman in her 40s in good health. Some clones in this sample may be carry-over from other donors' samples. Written as DNA, the CDR3 is TGCGCCAGCAGCTTGGATGGGACAGGCCCCTACGAGCAGTACTTC. This translates into CASSLDGTGPYEQYF.